This T cell receptor beta chain was sequenced for a study of blood T cell repertoires in COVID-19. Background on the study: The United States, Italy and Spain supplied acute and convalescent COVID-19 samples.

CDR3 length equals 17 residues. V gave up 4 bases and J gave up 5 bases; unmatched junction bases: 16. In germline, CDR1 is SGDLS, CDR2 YYNGEE. During active infection, Seattle patients enrolled and were then monitored through disease. Original analysis: How many nucleated cells were present was estimated from reference gene primer amplification. Data came from immunoSEQ multiplex PCR; TCRdb stores just in-frame clones and leaves some out. Clonal size and the V and J genes are those of that table, whereas D and trimming came from the DNA. In the table there are some 200,000 clones, 82% of which are singletons.

This sequence originates from a woman between 70 and 85 years old with COVID-19, enrolled during active disease. Sequencing input: peripheral blood. The chain is built from TRBV9 and TRBJ2-7, with 9 bases aligning to TRBD1. CDR3 sequence (DNA): TGTGCCAGCAGCCCTGTAGGAGGAGGGACAGGGAAGCACGAGCAGTACTTC. Protein sequence: CASSPVGGGTGKHEQYF.